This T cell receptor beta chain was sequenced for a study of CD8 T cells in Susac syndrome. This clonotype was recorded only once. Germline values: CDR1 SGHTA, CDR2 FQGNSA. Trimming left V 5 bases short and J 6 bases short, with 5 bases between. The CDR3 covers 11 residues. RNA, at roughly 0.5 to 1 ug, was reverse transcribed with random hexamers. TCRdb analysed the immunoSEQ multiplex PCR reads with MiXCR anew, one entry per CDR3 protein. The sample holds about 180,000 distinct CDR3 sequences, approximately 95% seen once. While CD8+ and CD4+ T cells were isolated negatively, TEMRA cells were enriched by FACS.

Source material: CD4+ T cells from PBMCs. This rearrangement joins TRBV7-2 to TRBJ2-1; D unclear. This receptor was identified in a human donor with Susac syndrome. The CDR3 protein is CASSRVNEQFF. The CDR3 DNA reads TGTGCCAGCAGCAGGGTCAATGAGCAGTTCTTC.